These 9 T cell receptor beta chains were sequenced from one sample in a study of post-analysis software for immune sequencing data. These TCRs are of unknown antigen specificity. TCR beta libraries were prepared from cDNA with unique molecular identifiers. MiXCR, run by TCRdb on the PCR reads, gives a single entry per CDR3 protein. Here the sample spans roughly 410,000 distinct CDR3 sequences, around 33% being singletons. Findings and caveats of the study: In patients, five or six TRBV segments were more frequent than in controls, with TRBV5-6, TRBV5-1 and TRBV20-1 among them.

Sequencing was performed on blood. Receptors originate from a girl aged 10-17 years with multiple sclerosis.

This clonotype has ten or more counts. This chain uses TRBV12-3 or TRBV12-4 with TRBJ2-5; D gene unclear. This CDR3 spans 13 amino acids. V was cut by 6 bases and J by 5 bases, with 13 bases left in between. This CDR3 is CASSLLGRETQYF. CDR3 sequence (DNA): TGTGCCAGCAGCTTATTGGGCAGGGAGACCCAGTACTTC.

As concerns this clonotype: One end of the junction does not line up with germline, which may come from a read error. The genes are TRBV6-6 and TRBJ1-5; 7 bases align to TRBD1. The CDR3 sequence is 16 residues long. Germline V gene sequence: CDR1 MNHNY, CDR2 SVGAGI (reference sequence). CDR3 protein: CAGRPGGGSSNQPQHF. The CDR3 DNA sequence: TGTGCCGGCAGGCCAGGGGGGGGATCTAGCAATCAGCCCCAGCATTTT.

The genes are TRBV5-1 and TRBJ1-2; 7 nucleotides align to TRBD1. Germline V gene sequence: CDR1 SGHRS, CDR2 YFSETQ. V lost 4 bases and J lost 8; bases outside the gene matches: 8. This CDR3 has 13 amino acids. CDR3 amino acids: CASSGTNRGGYTF. The CDR3 coding sequence is TGCGCCAGCAGCGGAACCAACAGGGGCGGCTACACCTTC.

This clonotype was seen more than once but under ten times. The rearrangement joins TRBV12-3 or TRBV12-4 to TRBJ1-1; weak D call: TRBD1 (6 bases). The CDR3 contains 14 residues. V was shortened by 4 bases and J by 3 bases, with 12 bases between the two germline ends. CDR3 coding DNA: TGTGCCAGCAGTTCCTACAGGGACGACACTGAAGCTTTCTTT. Protein sequence: CASSSYRDDTEAFF.

This chain joins TRBV4-3 and TRBJ1-4, with 7 bases that match TRBD1. V lost 3 bases to trimming and J lost 7 bases; unmatched junction nucleotides: 11. This CDR3 comprises 16 residues. CDR1 is LGHNA, CDR2 YSLEER, per germline. The CDR3 DNA is TGCGCCAGCAGCCAGGGGACAGTTCGGGAAGGTGAAAAACTGTTTTTT. Its translation: CASSQGTVREGEKLFF.

The V call is TRBV20-1, the J call TRBJ2-1; 11 bases map to TRBD2. CDR1 and CDR2 (germline): DFQATT, SNEGSKA (reference sequence). V lost 3 bases and J lost 3; bases outside the gene matches: 4. This CDR3 has 15 residues. This chain's CDR3 is CSASSGGADYNEQFF. DNA of the CDR3: TGCAGTGCTAGTAGCGGGGGGGCGGACTACAATGAGCAGTTCTTC.

V gene TRBV6-2 or TRBV6-3 combines with J gene TRBJ2-2; the D gene is possibly TRBD1 (5 bases). Germline assignment: CDR1 MNHEY and CDR2 SVGEGT. The length of the CDR3 is 14 residues. Trimming cost V 6 bases and J 3 bases, with 11 bases left between them. The DNA for the CDR3 is TGTGCCAGCAGGGACAACCCCTACACCGGGGAGCTGTTTTTT. Its protein is CASRDNPYTGELFF.

This clonotype was observed a few times. The chain carries TRBV24-1 and TRBJ2-5; D could derive from TRBD1 or TRBD2 (5 bases each). This CDR3 is 15 amino acids long. V dropped 1 base and J dropped 4 bases, with 12 bases sitting between them. Germline V gene lookup returns CDR1 KGHDR and CDR2 SFDVKD. The CDR3 sequence: CATSDFVGAVETQYF. Written as DNA, the CDR3 is TGTGCCACCAGTGATTTTGTCGGGGCCGTAGAGACCCAGTACTTC.

The rearrangement links TRBV20-1 to TRBJ1-1; 10 nucleotides agree with TRBD1. Germline V CDR1 and CDR2: DFQATT, SNEGSKA (reference sequence). Losses at the gene ends were 1 base for V and 5 bases for J; bases not matched to a gene: 7. The CDR3 covers 15 residues. The CDR3 loop reads CSARGSTGGHTEAFF. The CDR3 region has the DNA TGCAGTGCTAGAGGATCGACAGGGGGCCATACTGAAGCTTTCTTT.